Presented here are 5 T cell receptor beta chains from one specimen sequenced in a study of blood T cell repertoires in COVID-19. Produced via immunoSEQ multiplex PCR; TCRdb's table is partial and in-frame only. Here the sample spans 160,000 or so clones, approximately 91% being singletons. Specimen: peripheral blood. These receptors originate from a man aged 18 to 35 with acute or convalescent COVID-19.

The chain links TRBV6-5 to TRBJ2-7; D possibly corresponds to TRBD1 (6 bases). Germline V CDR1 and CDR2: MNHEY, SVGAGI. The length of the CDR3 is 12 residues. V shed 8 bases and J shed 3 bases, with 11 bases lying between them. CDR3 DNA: TGTGCCAGCGCCGGGACACACTACGAGCAGTACTTC. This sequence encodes CASAGTHYEQYF.

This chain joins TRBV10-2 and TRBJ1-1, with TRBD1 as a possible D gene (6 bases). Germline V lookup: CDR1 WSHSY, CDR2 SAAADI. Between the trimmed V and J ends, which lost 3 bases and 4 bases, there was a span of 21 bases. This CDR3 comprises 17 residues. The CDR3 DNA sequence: TGCGCCAGCAGTGACCTATTTAAGCGGGGGGCTGGCACTGAAGCTTTCTTT. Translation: CASSDLFKRGAGTEAFF.

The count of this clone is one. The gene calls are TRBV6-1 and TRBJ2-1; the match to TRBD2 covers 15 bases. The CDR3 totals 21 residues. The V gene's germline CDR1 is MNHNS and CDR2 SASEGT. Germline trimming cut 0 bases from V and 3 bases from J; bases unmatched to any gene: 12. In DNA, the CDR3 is TGTGCCAGCAGTGAAGCGCGTATGGGACTAGCGGGGGGTTTTTACTACAATGAGCAGTTCTTC. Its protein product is CASSEARMGLAGGFYYNEQFF.

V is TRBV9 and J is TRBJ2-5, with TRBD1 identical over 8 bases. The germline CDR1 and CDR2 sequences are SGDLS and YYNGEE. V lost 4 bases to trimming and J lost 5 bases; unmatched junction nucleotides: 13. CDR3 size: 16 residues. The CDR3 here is CASSSHTTGGRETQYF. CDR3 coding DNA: TGTGCCAGCAGCTCACACACTACAGGGGGTAGGGAGACCCAGTACTTC.

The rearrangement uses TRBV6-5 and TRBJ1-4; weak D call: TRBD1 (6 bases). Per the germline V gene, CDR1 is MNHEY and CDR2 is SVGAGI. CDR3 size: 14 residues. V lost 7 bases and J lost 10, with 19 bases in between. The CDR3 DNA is TGTGCCAGCAAGAATCCGGGACAAGGGGGAAAACTGTTTTTT. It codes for CASKNPGQGGKLFF.